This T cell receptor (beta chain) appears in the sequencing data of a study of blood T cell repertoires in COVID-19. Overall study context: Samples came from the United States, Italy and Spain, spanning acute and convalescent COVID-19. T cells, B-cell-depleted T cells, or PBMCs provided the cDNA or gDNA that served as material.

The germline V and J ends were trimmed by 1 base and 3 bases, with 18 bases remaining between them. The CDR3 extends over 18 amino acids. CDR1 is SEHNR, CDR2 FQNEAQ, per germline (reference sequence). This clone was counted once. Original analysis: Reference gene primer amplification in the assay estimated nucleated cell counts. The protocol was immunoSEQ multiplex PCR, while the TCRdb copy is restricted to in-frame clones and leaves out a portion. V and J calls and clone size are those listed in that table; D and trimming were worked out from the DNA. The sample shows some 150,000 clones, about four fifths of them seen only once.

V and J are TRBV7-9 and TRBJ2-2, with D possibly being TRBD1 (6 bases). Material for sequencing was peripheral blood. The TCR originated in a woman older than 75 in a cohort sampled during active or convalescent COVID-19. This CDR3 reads CASSLGVLVGGDTGELFF. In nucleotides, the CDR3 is TGTGCCAGCAGCTTAGGCGTTTTGGTAGGGGGAGACACCGGGGAGCTGTTTTTT.